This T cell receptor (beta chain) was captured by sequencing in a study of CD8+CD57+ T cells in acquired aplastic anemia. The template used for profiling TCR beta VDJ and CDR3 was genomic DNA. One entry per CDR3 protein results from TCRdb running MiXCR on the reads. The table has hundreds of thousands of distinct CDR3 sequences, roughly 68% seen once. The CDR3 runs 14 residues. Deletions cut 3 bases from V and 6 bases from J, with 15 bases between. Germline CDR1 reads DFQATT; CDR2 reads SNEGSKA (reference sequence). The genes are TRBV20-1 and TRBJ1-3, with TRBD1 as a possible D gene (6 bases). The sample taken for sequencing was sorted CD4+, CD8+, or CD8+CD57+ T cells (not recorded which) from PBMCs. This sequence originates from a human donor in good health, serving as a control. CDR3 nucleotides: TGCAGTGCTAGTCAACAGGGCAATGAAAACACCATATATTTT. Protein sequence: CSASQQGNENTIYF.